Reported below is one T cell receptor (beta chain). These data are taken from a study of blood T cell repertoires in COVID-19. Per the germline V gene, CDR1 is ENHRY and CDR2 is SYGVKD. The ends lost 10 bases at V and 10 bases at J; junction bases unmatched: 10. This CDR3 contains 13 residues. Some clones are missing from TCRdb's copy, which holds only in-frame ones; the method was immunoSEQ multiplex PCR. Of approximately 260,000 clones listed, over 80% are singletons. The chain couples TRBV10-3 to TRBJ2-1; 10 positions match TRBD2. The source is a woman between 18 and 29 years old who had recovered from COVID-19. The sequencing sample was made of PBMCs or T cells enriched from blood (not recorded which). CDR3 sequence (DNA): TGTGCCACTCTAGCGGGAGTCATTAACGAGCAGTTCTTC. Protein product: CATLAGVINEQFF.